A selection of T cell receptor beta chains follows, all from one sample in a study of T cell repertoires in urothelial bladder cancer. Clones were sequenced by immunoSEQ multiplex PCR, and TCRdb holds only the in-frame ones, with some missing. The sample yields about 13,000 clones, 66% seen once. Sequenced material: tumor-infiltrating cells from bladder cancer. Every receptor here comes from a human donor with urothelial carcinoma. Both conserved end residues are part of each CDR3. A D gene is named only where the DNA matches it firmly. The listing skips clone size in some rows; elsewhere it reads once, few, many or a size class.

J gene: TRBJ2-2; D gene: NA; V gene: TRBV21-1; clone size: few; CDR3 DNA: TGTGCCAGCAGCAAAGGGGCAGAAGAGACCGGGGAGCTGTTTTTT; CDR3 protein: CASSKGAEETGELFF
J gene: TRBJ2-1; D gene: NA; V gene: TRBV4-2; clone size: few; CDR3 DNA: TGTGCCAGCAGCCAAGATAGACGGGGAGACAATGAGCAGTTCTTC; CDR3 protein: CASSQDRRGDNEQFF
J gene: TRBJ2-3; D gene: TRBD2; V gene: TRBV10-3; clone size: NA; CDR3 DNA: TGTGCTAGACCGGGGGGAGATACGCAGTATTTT; CDR3 protein: CARPGGDTQYF
J gene: TRBJ1-5; D gene: NA; V gene: TRBV7-8; clone size: NA; CDR3 DNA: TGTGCCAGCAGCTTGACTAGGGTTGATCAGCCCCAGCATTTT; CDR3 protein: CASSLTRVDQPQHF
J gene: TRBJ1-2; D gene: NA; V gene: TRBV5-6; clone size: NA; CDR3 DNA: TGTGCCAGCAGCTTGTATCGGGGTCAGGGATTCTATGGCTACACCTTC; CDR3 protein: CASSLYRGQGFYGYTF
J gene: TRBJ2-1; D gene: NA; V gene: TRBV11-2; clone size: few; CDR3 DNA: TGTGCCAGCAGCTTAGGAGGGTATAGTGAGCAGTTCTTC; CDR3 protein: CASSLGGYSEQFF
J gene: TRBJ2-5; D gene: NA; V gene: TRBV30; clone size: few; CDR3 DNA: TGTGCCTGGAGTCTTAGCGGCGGGCAGACCCAGTACTTC; CDR3 protein: CAWSLSGGQTQYF
J gene: TRBJ2-2; D gene: TRBD1; V gene: TRBV6-6; clone size: NA; CDR3 DNA: TGTGCCAGCAGGGGGACAGACACTTCCGGGGAGCTGTTTTTT; CDR3 protein: CASRGTDTSGELFF
J gene: TRBJ2-5; D gene: NA; V gene: TRBV11-3; clone size: NA; CDR3 DNA: TGTGCCAGCAGCTTGAGATCAGGGGAGGGGGAAGAGACCCAGTACTTC; CDR3 protein: CASSLRSGEGEETQYF
J gene: TRBJ1-4; D gene: TRBD1; V gene: TRBV30; clone size: once; CDR3 DNA: TGTGCCTGGAGTGTACAGGGGAGGGGCACGGAAAAACTGTTTTTT; CDR3 protein: CAWSVQGRGTEKLFF
J gene: TRBJ1-4; D gene: TRBD1; V gene: TRBV18; clone size: NA; CDR3 DNA: TGTGCCAGCTCACCAACCTCCGGGACAGGGTACGAAAAACTGTTTTTT; CDR3 protein: CASSPTSGTGYEKLFF
J gene: TRBJ1-6; D gene: NA; V gene: TRBV7-2; clone size: few; CDR3 DNA: TGTGCCAGCAACGTAAACCTTAATTCACCCCTCCACTTT; CDR3 protein: CASNVNLNSPLHF
J gene: TRBJ1-1; D gene: NA; V gene: TRBV7-9; clone size: NA; CDR3 DNA: TGTGCCAGCAGCTTAGTTGCCGACACTGAAGCTTTCTTT; CDR3 protein: CASSLVADTEAFF
J gene: TRBJ1-4; D gene: NA; V gene: TRBV4-2; clone size: NA; CDR3 DNA: TGTGCCAGCAGCGCCTTCAGGAGCAATGAAAAACTGTTTTTT; CDR3 protein: CASSAFRSNEKLFF
J gene: TRBJ2-3; D gene: TRBD2; V gene: TRBV10-3; clone size: NA; CDR3 DNA: TGTGCCATCAGTGAGGCCCCCACTAGCGGGGGGTCATATTACCTCACAGATACGCAGTATTTT; CDR3 protein: CAISEAPTSGGSYYLTDTQYF
J gene: TRBJ2-5; D gene: NA; V gene: TRBV15; clone size: NA; CDR3 DNA: TGTGCCACCAGCAGAGTGGCGGGACCCAGGGCCCAGTACTTC; CDR3 protein: CATSRVAGPRAQYF
J gene: TRBJ1-2; D gene: TRBD1; V gene: TRBV6-5; clone size: NA; CDR3 DNA: TGTGCCAGCAGTTACTCCGGGACAGGGACAAGTGGCTACACCTTC; CDR3 protein: CASSYSGTGTSGYTF
J gene: TRBJ2-3; D gene: NA; V gene: TRBV12-5; clone size: NA; CDR3 DNA: TGTGCTACCGCCCGGGACGTGAGCACAGATACGCAGTATTTT; CDR3 protein: CATARDVSTDTQYF
J gene: TRBJ1-5; D gene: TRBD1; V gene: TRBV5-1; clone size: NA; CDR3 DNA: TGCGCCAGCAGCTTGGGGGACCGGCAGGGGGGTCAGCCCCAGCATTTT; CDR3 protein: CASSLGDRQGGQPQHF
J gene: TRBJ2-7; D gene: NA; V gene: TRBV9; clone size: once; CDR3 DNA: TGTGCCAGCAGCGCTCCCCAGGGGTACGAGCAGTACTTC; CDR3 protein: CASSAPQGYEQYF
J gene: TRBJ2-7; D gene: TRBD1; V gene: TRBV6-5; clone size: NA; CDR3 DNA: TGTGCCAGCAGTTATAGGCGGACAGGGGCCTACGAGCAGTACTTC; CDR3 protein: CASSYRRTGAYEQYF
J gene: TRBJ2-7; D gene: TRBD1; V gene: TRBV11-3; clone size: NA; CDR3 DNA: TGTGCCAGCAGCGGGAGGACAGGGGGTACTAGTTACGAGCAGTACTTC; CDR3 protein: CASSGRTGGTSYEQYF
J gene: TRBJ2-1; D gene: TRBD2; V gene: TRBV7-8; clone size: NA; CDR3 DNA: TGTGCCAGCAGCACACCCGGATCCGGGACTAGCTCAGCCTACAATGAGCAGTTCTTC; CDR3 protein: CASSTPGSGTSSAYNEQFF
J gene: TRBJ1-2; D gene: TRBD1; V gene: TRBV18; clone size: NA; CDR3 DNA: TGTGCCAGCTCACCTTCTACCAGACAGGGCTTTGGCTACACCTTC; CDR3 protein: CASSPSTRQGFGYTF
J gene: TRBJ2-3; D gene: TRBD1; V gene: TRBV6-6; clone size: NA; CDR3 DNA: TGTGCCAGCAGGACACAGGGGGATACGCAGTATTTT; CDR3 protein: CASRTQGDTQYF
J gene: TRBJ1-1; D gene: NA; V gene: TRBV19; clone size: few; CDR3 DNA: TGTGCCAGTAGGGCAGGAGGGAAGGACACTGAAGCTTTCTTT; CDR3 protein: CASRAGGKDTEAFF
J gene: TRBJ1-2; D gene: NA; V gene: TRBV9; clone size: NA; CDR3 DNA: TGTGCCAGCAGCGTAGGGTTTGCAGCTAACTATGGCCACACCTTC; CDR3 protein: CASSVGFAANYGHTF
J gene: TRBJ1-3; D gene: NA; V gene: TRBV9; clone size: few; CDR3 DNA: TGTGCCAGCAGCTTAGGCCCGCAAAACACCATATATTTT; CDR3 protein: CASSLGPQNTIYF